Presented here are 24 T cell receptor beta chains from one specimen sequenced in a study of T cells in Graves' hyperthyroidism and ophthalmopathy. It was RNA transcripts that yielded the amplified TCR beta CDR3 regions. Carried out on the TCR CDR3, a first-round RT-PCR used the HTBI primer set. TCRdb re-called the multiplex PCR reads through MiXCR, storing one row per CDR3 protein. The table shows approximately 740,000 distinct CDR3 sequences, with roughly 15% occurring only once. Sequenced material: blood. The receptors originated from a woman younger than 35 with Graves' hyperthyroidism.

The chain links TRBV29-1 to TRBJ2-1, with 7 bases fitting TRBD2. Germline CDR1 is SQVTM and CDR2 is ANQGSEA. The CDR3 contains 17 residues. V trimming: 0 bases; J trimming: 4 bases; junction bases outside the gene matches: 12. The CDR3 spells CSVEDQRSGGPYNEQFF. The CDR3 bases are TGCAGCGTTGAAGATCAACGGTCGGGAGGCCCTTACAATGAGCAGTTCTTC.

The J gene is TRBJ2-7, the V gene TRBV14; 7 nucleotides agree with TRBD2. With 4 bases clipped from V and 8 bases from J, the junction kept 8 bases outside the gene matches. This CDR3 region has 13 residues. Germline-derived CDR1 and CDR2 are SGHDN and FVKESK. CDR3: CASSRAGALQQYF. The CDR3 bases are TGTGCCAGCAGCCGGGCGGGAGCACTCCAGCAGTACTTC.

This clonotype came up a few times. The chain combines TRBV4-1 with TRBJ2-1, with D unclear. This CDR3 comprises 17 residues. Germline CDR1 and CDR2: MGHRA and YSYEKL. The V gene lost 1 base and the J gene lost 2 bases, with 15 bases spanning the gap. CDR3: CASSQVSWASPYNEQFF. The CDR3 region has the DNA TGCGCCAGCAGCCAAGTAAGTTGGGCGAGTCCCTACAATGAGCAGTTCTTC.

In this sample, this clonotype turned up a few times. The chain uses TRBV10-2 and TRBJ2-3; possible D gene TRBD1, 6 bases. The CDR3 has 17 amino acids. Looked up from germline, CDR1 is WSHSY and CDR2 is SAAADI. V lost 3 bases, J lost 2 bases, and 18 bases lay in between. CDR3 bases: TGCGCCAGCAGTGACATAGGGGGTTCGGCAGTCACAGATACGCAGTATTTT. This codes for CASSDIGGSAVTDTQYF.

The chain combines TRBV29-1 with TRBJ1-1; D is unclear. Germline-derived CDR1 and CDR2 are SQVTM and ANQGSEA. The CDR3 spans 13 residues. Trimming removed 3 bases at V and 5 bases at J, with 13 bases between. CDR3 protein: CSVESYGNTEAFF. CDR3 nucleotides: TGCAGCGTTGAGTCTTACGGGAATACTGAAGCTTTCTTT.

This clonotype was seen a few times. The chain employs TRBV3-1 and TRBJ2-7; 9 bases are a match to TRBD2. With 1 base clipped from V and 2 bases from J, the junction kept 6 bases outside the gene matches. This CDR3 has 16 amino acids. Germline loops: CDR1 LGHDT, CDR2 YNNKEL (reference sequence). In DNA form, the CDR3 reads TGTGCCAGCAGCCAAGGAAGCGGGAGGTTCACCTACGAGCAGTACTTC. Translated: CASSQGSGRFTYEQYF.

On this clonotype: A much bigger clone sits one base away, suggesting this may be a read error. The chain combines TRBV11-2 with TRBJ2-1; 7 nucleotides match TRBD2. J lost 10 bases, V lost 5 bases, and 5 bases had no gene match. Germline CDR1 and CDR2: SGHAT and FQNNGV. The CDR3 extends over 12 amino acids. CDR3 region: CASSLTSEEQFF. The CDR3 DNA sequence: TGTGCCAGCAGCCTAACTAGCGAGGAGCAGTTCTTC.

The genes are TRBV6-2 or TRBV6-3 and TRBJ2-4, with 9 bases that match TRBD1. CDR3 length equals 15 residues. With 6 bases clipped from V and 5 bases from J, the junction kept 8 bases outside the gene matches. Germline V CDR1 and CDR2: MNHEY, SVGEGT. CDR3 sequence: CASSLTGQGQNIQYF. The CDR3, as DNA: TGTGCCAGCAGCCTAACAGGACAGGGGCAAAACATTCAGTACTTC.

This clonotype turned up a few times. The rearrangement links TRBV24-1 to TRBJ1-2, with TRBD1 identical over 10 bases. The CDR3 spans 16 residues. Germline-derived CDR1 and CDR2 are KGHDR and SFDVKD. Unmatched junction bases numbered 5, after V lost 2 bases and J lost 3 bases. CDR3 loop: CATSDSRDRGHYGYTF. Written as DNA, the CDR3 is TGTGCCACCAGTGATTCCAGGGACAGGGGCCACTATGGCTACACCTTC.

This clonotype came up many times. This CDR3 reads CASSSGELFF. The CDR3 nucleotides are TGTGCCAGCAGTTCCGGGGAGCTGTTTTTT. The rearrangement joins TRBV12-3 or TRBV12-4 to TRBJ2-2; no clear D gene. V was shortened by 4 bases and J by 6 bases, with 0 bases between the two germline ends. CDR3 length: 10 residues.

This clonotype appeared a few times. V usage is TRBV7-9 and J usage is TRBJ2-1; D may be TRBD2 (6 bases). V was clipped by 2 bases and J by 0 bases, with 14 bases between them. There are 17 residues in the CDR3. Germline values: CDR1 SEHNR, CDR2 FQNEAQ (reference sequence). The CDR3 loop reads CASSLTGGVSSYNEQFF. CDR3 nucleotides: TGTGCCAGCAGCTTAACTGGCGGGGTAAGCTCCTACAATGAGCAGTTCTTC. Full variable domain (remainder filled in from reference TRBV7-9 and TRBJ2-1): DTGVSQNPRHKITKRGQNVTFRCDPISEHNRLYWYRQTLGQGPEFLTYFQNEAQLEKSRLLSDRFSAERPKGSFSTLEIQRTEQGDSAMYLCASSLTGGVSSYNEQFFGPGTRLTVL.

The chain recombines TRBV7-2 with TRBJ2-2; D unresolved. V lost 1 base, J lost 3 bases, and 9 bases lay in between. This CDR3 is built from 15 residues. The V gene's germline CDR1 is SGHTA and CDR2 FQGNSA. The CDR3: CASSLVGLDTGELFF. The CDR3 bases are TGTGCCAGCAGCTTAGTTGGGTTAGACACCGGGGAGCTGTTTTTT.

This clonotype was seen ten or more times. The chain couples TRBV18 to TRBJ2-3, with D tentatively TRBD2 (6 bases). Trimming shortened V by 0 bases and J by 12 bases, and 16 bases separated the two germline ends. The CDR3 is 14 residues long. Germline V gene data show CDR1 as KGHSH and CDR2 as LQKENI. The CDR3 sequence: CASSPPGTSQQQYF. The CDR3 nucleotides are TGTGCCAGCTCACCACCCGGGACTTCCCAACAACAGTATTTT.

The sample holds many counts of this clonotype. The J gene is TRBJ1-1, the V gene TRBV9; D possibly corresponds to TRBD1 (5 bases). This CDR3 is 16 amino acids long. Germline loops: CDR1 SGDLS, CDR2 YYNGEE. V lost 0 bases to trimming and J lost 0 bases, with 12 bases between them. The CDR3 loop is CASSVAGDGMNTEAFF. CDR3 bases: TGTGCCAGCAGCGTAGCTGGGGACGGCATGAACACTGAAGCTTTCTTT.

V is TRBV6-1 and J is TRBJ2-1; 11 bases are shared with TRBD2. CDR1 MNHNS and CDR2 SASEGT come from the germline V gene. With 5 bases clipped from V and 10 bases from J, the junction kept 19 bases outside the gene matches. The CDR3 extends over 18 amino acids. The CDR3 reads CASSPVSGRGWGSKEQFF. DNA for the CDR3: TGTGCCAGCAGTCCCGTTAGCGGGAGGGGATGGGGATCCAAGGAGCAGTTCTTC.

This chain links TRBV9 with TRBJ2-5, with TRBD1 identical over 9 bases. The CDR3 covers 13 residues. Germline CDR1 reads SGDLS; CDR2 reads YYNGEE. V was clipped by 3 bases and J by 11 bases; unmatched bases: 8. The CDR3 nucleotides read TGTGCCAGCAGCGCCACCGACAGGGGGGGACAGTACTTC. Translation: CASSATDRGGQYF. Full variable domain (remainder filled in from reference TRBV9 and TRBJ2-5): DSGVTQTPKHLITATGQRVTLRCSPRSGDLSVYWYQQSLDQGLQFLIQYYNGEERAKGNILERFSAQQFPDLHSELNLSSLELGDSALYFCASSATDRGGQYFGPGTRLLVL.

CDR3 amino acids: CASSFRGYYGYTF. CDR3 bases: TGTGCCAGCAGTTTCAGAGGGTACTATGGCTACACCTTC. The chain uses TRBV27 and TRBJ1-2; D gene unclear. The length of the CDR3 is 13 residues. Between the trimmed V and J ends, which lost 3 bases and 3 bases, there was a span of 8 bases. Germline CDR1 MNHEY, CDR2 SMNVEV (reference sequence).

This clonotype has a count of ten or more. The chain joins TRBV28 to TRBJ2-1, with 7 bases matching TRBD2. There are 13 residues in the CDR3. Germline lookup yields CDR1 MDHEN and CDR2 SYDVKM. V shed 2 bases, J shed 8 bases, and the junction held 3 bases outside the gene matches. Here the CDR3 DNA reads TGTGCCAGCAGTTTAGGGGCGGGAGATGAGCAGTTCTTC. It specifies CASSLGAGDEQFF.

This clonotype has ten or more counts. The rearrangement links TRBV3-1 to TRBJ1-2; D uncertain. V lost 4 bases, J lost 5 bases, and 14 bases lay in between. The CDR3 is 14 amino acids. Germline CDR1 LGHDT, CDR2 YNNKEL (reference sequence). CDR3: CASSPRGGSYGYTF. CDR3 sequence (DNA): TGTGCCAGCAGCCCCCGAGGAGGAAGTTATGGCTACACCTTC.

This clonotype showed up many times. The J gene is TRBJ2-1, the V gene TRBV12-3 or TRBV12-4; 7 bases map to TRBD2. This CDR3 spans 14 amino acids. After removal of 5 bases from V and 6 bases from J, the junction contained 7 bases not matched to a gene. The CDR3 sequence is CASSRTSVSNEQFF. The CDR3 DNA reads TGTGCCAGCAGTCGAACTAGCGTCTCCAATGAGCAGTTCTTC.

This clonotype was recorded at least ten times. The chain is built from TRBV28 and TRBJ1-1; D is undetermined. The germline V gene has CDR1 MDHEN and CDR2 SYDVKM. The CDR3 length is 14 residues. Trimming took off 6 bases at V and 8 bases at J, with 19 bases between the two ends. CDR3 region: CASSPLRAVREAFF. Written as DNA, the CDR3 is TGTGCCAGCAGCCCCTTGAGGGCGGTTCGGGAAGCTTTCTTT.

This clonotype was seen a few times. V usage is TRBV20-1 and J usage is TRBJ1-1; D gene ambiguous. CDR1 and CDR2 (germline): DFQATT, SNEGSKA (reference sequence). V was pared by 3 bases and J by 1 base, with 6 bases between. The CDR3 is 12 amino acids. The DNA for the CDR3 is TGCAGTGCTAGTTCTAGGAACACTGAAGCTTTCTTT. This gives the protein CSASSRNTEAFF.

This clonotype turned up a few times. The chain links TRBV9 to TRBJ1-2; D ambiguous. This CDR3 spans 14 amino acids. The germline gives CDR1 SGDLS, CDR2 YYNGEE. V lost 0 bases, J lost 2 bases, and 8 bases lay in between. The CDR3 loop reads CASSVADGNYGYTF. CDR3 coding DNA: TGTGCCAGCAGCGTAGCTGACGGCAACTATGGCTACACCTTC.

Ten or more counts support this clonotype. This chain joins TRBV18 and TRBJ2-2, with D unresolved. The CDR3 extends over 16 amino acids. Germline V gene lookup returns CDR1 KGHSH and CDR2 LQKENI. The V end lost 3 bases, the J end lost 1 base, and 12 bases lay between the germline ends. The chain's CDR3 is CASSPRQPGNTGELFF. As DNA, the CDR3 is TGTGCCAGCTCACCCCGACAACCGGGGAACACCGGGGAGCTGTTTTTT. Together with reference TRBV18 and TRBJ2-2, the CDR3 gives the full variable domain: NAGVMQNPRHLVRRRGQEARLRCSPMKGHSHVYWYRQLPEEGLKFMVYLQKENIIDESGMPKERFSAEFPKEGPSILRIQQVVRGDSAAYFCASSPRQPGNTGELFFGEGSRLTVL.